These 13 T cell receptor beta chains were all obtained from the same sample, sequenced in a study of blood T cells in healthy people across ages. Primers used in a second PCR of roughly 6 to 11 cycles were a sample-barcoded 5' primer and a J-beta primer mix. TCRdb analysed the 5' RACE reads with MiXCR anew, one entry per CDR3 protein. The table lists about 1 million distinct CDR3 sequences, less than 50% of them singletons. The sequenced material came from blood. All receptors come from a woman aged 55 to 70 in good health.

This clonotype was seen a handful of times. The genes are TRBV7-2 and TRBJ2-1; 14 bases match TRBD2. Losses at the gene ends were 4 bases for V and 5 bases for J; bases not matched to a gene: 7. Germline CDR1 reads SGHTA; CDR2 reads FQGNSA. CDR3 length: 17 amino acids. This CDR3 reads CASSSRTGLAGDNEQFF. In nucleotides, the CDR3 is TGTGCCAGCAGCTCAAGAACGGGACTAGCGGGGGACAATGAGCAGTTCTTC. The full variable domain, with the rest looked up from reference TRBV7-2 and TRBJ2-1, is GAGVSQSPSNKVTEKGKDVELRCDPISGHTALYWYRQSLGQGLEFLIYFQGNSAPDKSGLPSDRFSAERTGGSVSTLTIQRTQQEDSAVYLCASSSRTGLAGDNEQFFGPGTRLTVL.

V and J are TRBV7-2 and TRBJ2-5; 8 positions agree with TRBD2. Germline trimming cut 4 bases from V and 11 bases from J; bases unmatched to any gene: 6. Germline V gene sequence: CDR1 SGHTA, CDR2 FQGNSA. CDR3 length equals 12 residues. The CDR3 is CASSSRTSPQYF. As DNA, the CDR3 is TGTGCCAGCAGCTCCCGGACTAGCCCGCAGTACTTC.

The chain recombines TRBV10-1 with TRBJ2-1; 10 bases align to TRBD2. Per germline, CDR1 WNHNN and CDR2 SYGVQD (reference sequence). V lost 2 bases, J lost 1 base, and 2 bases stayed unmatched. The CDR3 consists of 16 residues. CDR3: CASSEPSGRSYNEQFF. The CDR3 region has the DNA TGCGCCAGCAGTGAGCCTAGCGGGAGATCCTACAATGAGCAGTTCTTC.

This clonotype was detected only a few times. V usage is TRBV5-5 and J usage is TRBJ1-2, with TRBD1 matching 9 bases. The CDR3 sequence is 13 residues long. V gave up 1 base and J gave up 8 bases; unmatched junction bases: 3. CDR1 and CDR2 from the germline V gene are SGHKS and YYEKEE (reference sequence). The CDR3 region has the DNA TGTGCCAGCAGCTTGACAGGGGGCGTGGGCTACACCTTC. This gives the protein CASSLTGGVGYTF.

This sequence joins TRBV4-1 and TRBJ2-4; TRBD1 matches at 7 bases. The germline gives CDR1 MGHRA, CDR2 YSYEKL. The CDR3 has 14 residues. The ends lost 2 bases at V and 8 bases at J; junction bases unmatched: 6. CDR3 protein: CASSQPTGRHIQYF. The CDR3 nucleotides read TGCGCCAGCAGCCAACCGACAGGGCGGCACATTCAGTACTTC.

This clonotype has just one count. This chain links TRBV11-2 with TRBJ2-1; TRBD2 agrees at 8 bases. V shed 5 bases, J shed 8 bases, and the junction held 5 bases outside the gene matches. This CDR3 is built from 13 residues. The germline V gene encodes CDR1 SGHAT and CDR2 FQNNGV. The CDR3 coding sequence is TGTGCCAGCAGCAATAGCGGGATTTATGAGCAGTTCTTC. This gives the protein CASSNSGIYEQFF. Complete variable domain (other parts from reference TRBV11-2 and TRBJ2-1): EAGVAQSPRYKIIEKRQSVAFWCNPISGHATLYWYQQILGQGPKLLIQFQNNGVVDDSQLPKDRFSAERLKGVDSTLKIQPAKLEDSAVYLCASSNSGIYEQFFGPGTRLTVL.

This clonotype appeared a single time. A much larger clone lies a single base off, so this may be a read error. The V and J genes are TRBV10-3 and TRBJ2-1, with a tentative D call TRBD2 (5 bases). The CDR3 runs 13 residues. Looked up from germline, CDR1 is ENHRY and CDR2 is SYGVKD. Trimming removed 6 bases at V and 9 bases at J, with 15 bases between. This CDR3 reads CAIRAGRNSEQFF. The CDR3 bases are TGTGCCATCAGGGCGGGCCGCAACAGTGAGCAGTTCTTC.

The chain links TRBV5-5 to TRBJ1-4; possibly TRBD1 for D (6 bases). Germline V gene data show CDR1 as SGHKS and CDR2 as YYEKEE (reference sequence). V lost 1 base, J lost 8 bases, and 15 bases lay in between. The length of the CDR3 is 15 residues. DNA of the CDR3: TGTGCCAGCAGCTTGCTTGGTCCAGGGGTCGAAAAACTGTTTTTT. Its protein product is CASSLLGPGVEKLFF.

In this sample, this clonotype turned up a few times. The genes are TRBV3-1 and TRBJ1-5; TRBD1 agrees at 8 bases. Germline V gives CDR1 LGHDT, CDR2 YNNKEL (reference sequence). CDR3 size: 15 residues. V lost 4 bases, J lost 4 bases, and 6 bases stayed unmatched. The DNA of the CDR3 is TGTGCCAGCAGCCGGCGGACAGGGCGGAATCAGCCCCAGCATTTT. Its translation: CASSRRTGRNQPQHF.

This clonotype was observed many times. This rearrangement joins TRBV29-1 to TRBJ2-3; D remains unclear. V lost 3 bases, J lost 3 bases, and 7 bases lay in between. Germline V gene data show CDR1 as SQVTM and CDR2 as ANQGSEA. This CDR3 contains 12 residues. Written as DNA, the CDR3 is TGCAGCGTTGAGGGCAGGACAGATACGCAGTATTTT. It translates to CSVEGRTDTQYF.

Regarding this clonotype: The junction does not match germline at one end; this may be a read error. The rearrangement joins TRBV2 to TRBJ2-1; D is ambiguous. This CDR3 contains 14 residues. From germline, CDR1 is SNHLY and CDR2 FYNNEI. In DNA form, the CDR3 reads TGTGCCAGCAGGGAAGTTCGGAGCTACAATGAGCAGTTCTTC. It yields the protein CASREVRSYNEQFF.

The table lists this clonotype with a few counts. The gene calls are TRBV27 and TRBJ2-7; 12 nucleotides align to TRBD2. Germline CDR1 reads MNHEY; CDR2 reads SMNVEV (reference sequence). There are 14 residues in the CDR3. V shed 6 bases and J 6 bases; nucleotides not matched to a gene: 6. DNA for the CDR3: TGTGCCAGCAGCCCTAGCGGGAGGGCCCCCGAGCAGTACTTC. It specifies CASSPSGRAPEQYF.

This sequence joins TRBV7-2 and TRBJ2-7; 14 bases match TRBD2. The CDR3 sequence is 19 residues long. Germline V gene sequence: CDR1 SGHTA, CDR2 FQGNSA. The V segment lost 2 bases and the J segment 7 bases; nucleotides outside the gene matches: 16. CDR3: CASSLWRGTSGRPWGEQYF. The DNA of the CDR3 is TGTGCCAGCAGCTTATGGCGGGGGACTAGCGGGAGACCATGGGGGGAGCAGTACTTC.